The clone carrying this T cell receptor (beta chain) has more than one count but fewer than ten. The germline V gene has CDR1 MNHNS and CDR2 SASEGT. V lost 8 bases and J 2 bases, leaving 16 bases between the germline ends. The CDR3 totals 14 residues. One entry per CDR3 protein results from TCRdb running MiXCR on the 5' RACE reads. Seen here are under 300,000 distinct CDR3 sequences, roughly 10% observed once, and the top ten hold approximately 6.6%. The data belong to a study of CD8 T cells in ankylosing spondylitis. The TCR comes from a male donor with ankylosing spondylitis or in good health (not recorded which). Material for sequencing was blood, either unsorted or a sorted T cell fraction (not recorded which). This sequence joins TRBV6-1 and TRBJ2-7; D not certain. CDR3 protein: CASAVVGRTYEQYF. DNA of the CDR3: TGTGCCAGCGCCGTGGTTGGCAGAACCTACGAGCAGTACTTC.